This is a list of T cell receptor beta chains from one sample in a study of T cells after posttransplantation cyclophosphamide. Clones were read by immunoSEQ multiplex PCR, and TCRdb kept only the in-frame ones, dropping some. The top ten clones hold approximately 0.53% of a sample with 15,000 to 20,000 clones, 85% to 95% of them seen once. Material: CD4+ T cells sorted from blood, obtained after allogeneic stem cell transplant with posttransplant cyclophosphamide. These receptors all come from a male patient between 55 and 70 years old who received an allogeneic stem cell transplant from a related donor and was CMV-positive. Some T cells may be supplied by the graft donor. Both conserved end residues are part of each CDR3. The D gene is left open where the match is weak. Clone size is given for some rows only: seen once, a few or many times, or a class if the clone is expanded.

j_gene	v_gene	abundance	d_gene	CDR3aa	CDR3nt
TRBJ1-5	TRBV7-9	-	TRBD1	CASSFQGQGNQPQHF	TGTGCCAGCAGCTTCCAAGGACAGGGGAATCAGCCCCAGCATTTT
TRBJ2-1	TRBV11-3	-	TRBD1	CASSLGGTGGSNEQFF	TGTGCCAGCAGCTTAGGGGGGACAGGGGGATCCAATGAGCAGTTCTTC
TRBJ1-1	TRBV10-3	-	TRBD1	CATSGIRQGRNAEAFF	TGTGCCACCTCAGGGATCCGACAGGGGAGGAACGCTGAAGCTTTCTTT
TRBJ1-6	TRBV7-2	-	TRBD1	CASSSDRVESPLHF	TGTGCCAGCAGCTCGGACAGGGTAGAATCACCCCTCCACTTT
TRBJ1-4	TRBV9	-	TRBD1	CASSVGQGGEKLFF	TGTGCCAGCAGCGTGGGACAGGGAGGGGAAAAACTGTTTTTT
TRBJ1-2	TRBV5-4	once	-	CASSSYGANYGYTF	TGTGCCAGCAGCTCCTACGGGGCTAACTATGGCTACACCTTC
TRBJ2-5	TRBV7-2	once	-	CASSLDLGGGTQYF	TGTGCCAGCAGCTTAGATTTGGGGGGAGGGACCCAGTACTTC
TRBJ1-2	TRBV6-5	-	TRBD1	CASSSTGVANYGYTF	TGTGCCAGCAGTTCCACAGGGGTAGCTAACTATGGCTACACCTTC
TRBJ2-1	TRBV6-5	-	TRBD2	CASGGGGSDEQFF	TGTGCCAGCGGTGGCGGGGGGTCTGATGAGCAGTTCTTC
TRBJ1-2	TRBV4-3	once	TRBD1	CASSPGQGALFYGYTF	TGCGCCAGCAGCCCAGGACAGGGGGCGCTTTTCTATGGCTACACCTTC
TRBJ2-5	TRBV25-1	-	TRBD2	CASTKGGSSGEGETQYF	TGTGCCAGCACTAAAGGGGGGTCTAGCGGGGAGGGAGAGACCCAGTACTTC
TRBJ1-2	TRBV11-1	-	TRBD1	CASSQGQGRGYGYTF	TGTGCCAGCAGCCAAGGACAGGGAAGGGGCTATGGCTACACCTTC
TRBJ2-2	TRBV7-2	-	TRBD2	CASSLAGGGPFGGELFF	TGTGCCAGCAGCTTAGCTGGCGGGGGGCCCTTTGGCGGGGAGCTGTTTTTT
TRBJ2-7	TRBV18	-	TRBD1	CASSPVPQGSSYEQYF	TGTGCCAGCTCACCAGTCCCACAGGGGAGCTCCTACGAGCAGTACTTC
TRBJ1-3	TRBV4-1	-	-	CASSQEGATYSGNTIYF	TGCGCCAGCAGCCAAGAAGGGGCGACTTACTCTGGAAACACCATATATTTT
TRBJ1-1	TRBV5-1	-	-	CASSPAGLGMNTEAFF	TGCGCCAGCAGCCCCGCGGGCCTGGGGATGAACACTGAAGCTTTCTTT
TRBJ1-5	TRBV19	once	-	CASSIRARQMGGNQPQHF	TGTGCCAGTAGTATCCGGGCGAGACAGATGGGTGGCAATCAGCCCCAGCATTTT
TRBJ2-7	TRBV4-3	-	-	CASSQERSGLIPYEQYF	TGCGCCAGCAGCCAAGAAAGGAGCGGGCTCATCCCCTACGAGCAGTACTTC
TRBJ1-1	TRBV11-2	-	-	CASSLAGRGNTEAFF	TGTGCCAGCAGCTTAGCTGGCAGGGGGAACACTGAAGCTTTCTTT
TRBJ2-1	TRBV9	-	-	CASSYTSGLRNEQFF	TGTGCCAGCAGCTATACCAGCGGACTACGGAATGAGCAGTTCTTC
TRBJ2-7	TRBV6-1	-	-	CASSLRTASSYEQYF	TGTGCCAGCAGTCTCAGGACTGCCAGCTCCTACGAGCAGTACTTC
TRBJ2-7	TRBV7-2	-	TRBD2	CASSGRGGGFDEQYF	TGTGCCAGCAGCGGGCGGGGGGGCGGATTCGACGAGCAGTACTTC
TRBJ1-5	TRBV2	-	-	CASSDEVRGRYSNQPQHF	TGTGCCAGCAGTGATGAGGTCAGGGGAAGGTATAGCAATCAGCCCCAGCATTTT
TRBJ2-3	TRBV18	-	TRBD2	CASSPPILAGGLSTDTQYF	TGTGCCAGCTCACCACCCATACTAGCGGGGGGCCTGAGCACAGATACGCAGTATTTT
TRBJ1-1	TRBV7-9	-	-	CASVRGSPTEAFF	TGTGCCAGCGTTCGTGGGAGCCCGACAGAAGCTTTCTTT
TRBJ1-2	TRBV20-1	-	-	CSALPRIGVF	TGCAGTGCTCTTCCTCGGATAGGGGTATTC
TRBJ1-5	TRBV6-6	-	-	CASNGGRAVQPQHF	TGTGCCAGCAACGGGGGGCGAGCAGTACAGCCCCAGCATTTT
TRBJ1-2	TRBV19	-	-	CASSIDLQVGYTF	TGTGCCAGTAGTATAGATCTCCAGGTGGGCTACACCTTC